These 27 T cell receptor beta chains were sequenced from one sample in a study of T cells after yellow fever vaccination. TCRdb re-derived calls from the 5' RACE reads in MiXCR, one entry per CDR3 protein. The profile shows roughly 500,000 distinct CDR3 sequences, 15% to 20% of them singletons. The material sequenced was PBMCs, taken 15 days after the yellow fever booster vaccination. These receptors all come from a young man who received the YFV17D yellow fever vaccine.

CDR3 region: CASSEELSGSYEQYF. As DNA, the CDR3 is TGTGCCAGCAGTGAAGAATTATCGGGGTCCTACGAGCAGTACTTC. This rearrangement joins TRBV2 to TRBJ2-7; TRBD2 is a possible D gene (5 bases). The CDR3 runs 15 residues. Germline lookup yields CDR1 SNHLY and CDR2 FYNNEI. V lost 1 base, J lost 1 base, and 11 bases lay in between.

V and J are TRBV6-1 and TRBJ2-2; 12 bases agree with TRBD2. V lost 7 bases and J lost 4; bases outside the gene matches: 4. CDR1 MNHNS and CDR2 SASEGT come from the germline V gene. The CDR3 has 15 residues. The CDR3: CASMTSGRSTGELFF. The CDR3 DNA reads TGTGCCAGCATGACTAGCGGGAGATCCACCGGGGAGCTGTTTTTT.

About this clonotype: One end of the junction is discordant with germline, which a read error may explain. The chain combines TRBV6-5 with TRBJ2-1; D tentatively reads TRBD1 or TRBD2 (5 bases each). The CDR3 has 12 residues. Germline CDR1 and CDR2: MNHEY and SVGAGI. CDR3 residues: CASWGRYHEQFF. The CDR3 region has the DNA TGTGCCAGCTGGGGACGCTACCATGAGCAGTTCTTC.

This clonotype has just a few counts. The genes are TRBV6-1 and TRBJ2-7; 8 bases are shared with TRBD2. The V gene end was trimmed by 4 bases and the J gene end by 2 bases; junction bases not matched to a gene: 7. Per germline, CDR1 MNHNS and CDR2 SASEGT. The CDR3 sequence is 15 residues long. The CDR3 region has the DNA TGTGCCAGCAGTGCTTATTTTAGCGGGACCTACGAGCAGTACTTC. Translated, it gives CASSAYFSGTYEQYF.

The chain combines TRBV5-6 with TRBJ2-2; a possible D gene is TRBD1 (5 bases). This CDR3 spans 13 amino acids. Per the germline V gene, CDR1 is SGHDT and CDR2 is YYEEEE. V lost 4 bases, J lost 4 bases, and 8 bases lay in between. The CDR3 loop is CASSPQVTGELFF. CDR3 DNA sequence: TGTGCCAGCAGCCCACAGGTCACCGGGGAGCTGTTTTTT.

The V call is TRBV20-1, the J call TRBJ2-5, with D perhaps matching TRBD2 (6 bases). Germline V gene data show CDR1 as DFQATT and CDR2 as SNEGSKA (reference sequence). The CDR3 spans 11 residues. V lost 6 bases, J lost 5 bases, and 10 bases lay in between. The CDR3 nucleotides read TGCAGTGCCGGAGGGCGGGAGACCCAGTACTTC. It specifies CSAGGRETQYF.

This chain joins TRBV5-1 and TRBJ1-1, with 9 bases fitting TRBD1. V dropped 6 bases and J dropped 1; count of bases not matched to a gene: 10. Per germline, CDR1 SGHRS and CDR2 YFSETQ. This CDR3 is 16 amino acids long. The chain's CDR3 is CASTQQGAGTNTEAFF. CDR3 in DNA: TGCGCCAGCACCCAACAGGGGGCAGGAACGAACACTGAAGCTTTCTTT.

The sample holds one count of this clonotype. CDR3 amino acids: CASRGTSANTDTQYF. The CDR3 DNA sequence: TGTGCCAGTAGAGGGACTAGCGCGAACACAGATACGCAGTATTTT. The V gene is TRBV19, the J gene TRBJ2-3, with 10 bases lining up with TRBD2. The CDR3 extends over 15 amino acids. The germline gives CDR1 LNHDA, CDR2 SQIVND (reference sequence). V lost 6 bases to trimming and J lost 2 bases; unmatched junction nucleotides: 5.

The chain employs TRBV24-1 and TRBJ2-7; D is tentatively TRBD1 or TRBD2 (5 bases each). The CDR3 consists of 13 residues. V was trimmed by 5 bases and J by 6 bases, leaving 13 bases between them. Germline V lookup: CDR1 KGHDR, CDR2 SFDVKD. As DNA, the CDR3 is TGTGCCACCAGTGGGGACGCGGCCGCCGAGCAGTACTTC. Protein product: CATSGDAAAEQYF.

The chain uses TRBV6-5 and TRBJ2-1; no clear D gene. Germline loops: CDR1 MNHEY, CDR2 SVGAGI. Trimming shortened V by 4 bases and J by 14 bases, and 21 bases separated the two germline ends. The CDR3 consists of 14 residues. The DNA of the CDR3 is TGTGCCAGCAGTTTTCGAATAGGAAGTGGGGAAGAGTTCTTC. Protein: CASSFRIGSGEEFF.

This chain uses TRBV14 with TRBJ1-1, with 9 bases matching TRBD1. Germline V CDR1 and CDR2: SGHDN, FVKESK. With V trimmed by 5 bases and J by 3 bases, 4 bases remained unmatched. There are 14 residues in the CDR3. The CDR3 DNA reads TGTGCCAGCAGCAGGACAGGGGTTTACACTGAAGCTTTCTTT. It encodes CASSRTGVYTEAFF.

This clonotype was picked up a small number of times. V and J are TRBV3-1 and TRBJ2-7; perhaps D is TRBD1 or TRBD2 (5 bases each). Trimming shortened V by 4 bases and J by 2 bases, and 15 bases separated the two germline ends. Germline V gene data show CDR1 as LGHDT and CDR2 as YNNKEL (reference sequence). The CDR3 is made up of 15 amino acids. CDR3 bases: TGTGCCAGCAGCCGGTCCGGGACGGGTCCCTACGAGCAGTACTTC. It encodes CASSRSGTGPYEQYF.

This clonotype turned up a few times. The genes are TRBV20-1 and TRBJ2-7; D is possibly TRBD1 or TRBD2 (5 bases each). Looked up from germline, CDR1 is DFQATT and CDR2 is SNEGSKA (reference sequence). The CDR3 contains 14 residues. V was cut by 6 bases and J by 2 bases, with 17 bases left in between. CDR3 in amino acids: CSAADPGTAYEQYF. CDR3 nucleotide sequence: TGCAGTGCCGCCGATCCCGGGACGGCCTACGAGCAGTACTTC.

Notes on this clonotype: A read error may account for a junction end that differs from germline. V gene TRBV6-5 combines with J gene TRBJ2-7; weak D call: TRBD2 (5 bases). The CDR3 totals 16 residues. The germline V gene has CDR1 MNHEY and CDR2 SVGAGI. CDR3: CASSYGLAGGSYEPYF. The CDR3 DNA reads TGTGCCAGCAGTTACGGTCTAGCTGGTGGCTCCTACGAGCCGTACTTC.

The sample holds a few counts of this clonotype. The chain has TRBV10-3 and TRBJ2-3; 9 nucleotides align to TRBD1. This CDR3 has 17 residues. CDR1 and CDR2 (germline): ENHRY, SYGVKD. Unmatched junction bases numbered 7, after V lost 1 base and J lost 2 bases. Here the CDR3 DNA reads TGTGCCATCAGTGAGTTCCACAGGGGGCGAGCCACAGATACGCAGTATTTT. It is translated as CAISEFHRGRATDTQYF.

This chain connects TRBV7-9 to TRBJ2-5; D remains ambiguous. Trimming cost V 5 bases and J 2 bases, with 12 bases left between them. This CDR3 contains 14 residues. Germline V gives CDR1 SEHNR, CDR2 FQNEAQ (reference sequence). CDR3 residues: CASSGKGPQETQYF. Here the CDR3 DNA reads TGTGCCAGCAGCGGGAAAGGGCCGCAAGAGACCCAGTACTTC.

J is TRBJ2-6 and V is TRBV20-1, with D perhaps TRBD1 or TRBD2 (5 bases each). The ends were cut back, 6 bases at V and 4 bases at J, with 13 bases in the middle. The germline CDR1 and CDR2 sequences are DFQATT and SNEGSKA (reference sequence). The CDR3 totals 14 residues. The CDR3 is CSATMGTGANVLTF. The CDR3 coding sequence is TGCAGTGCCACGATGGGGACCGGGGCCAACGTCCTGACTTTC.

The chain employs TRBV7-2 and TRBJ1-1; D might be TRBD1 (5 bases). Trimming took off 2 bases at V and 6 bases at J, with 19 bases between the two ends. This CDR3 is built from 16 residues. The germline V gene has CDR1 SGHTA and CDR2 FQGNSA. The CDR3 sequence: CASSLSGGLGTAEAFF. The CDR3 nucleotides read TGTGCCAGCAGCTTAAGCGGGGGATTGGGTACCGCTGAAGCTTTCTTT.

This clonotype was detected only a few times. A read error may explain this, as a much larger clone is one base away. V and J are TRBV7-9 and TRBJ2-6; D remains ambiguous. The V gene lost 2 bases and the J gene lost 4 bases, with 3 bases spanning the gap. Germline V gene lookup returns CDR1 SEHNR and CDR2 FQNEAQ (reference sequence). The CDR3 covers 13 residues. The CDR3 bases are TGTGCCAGCAGCTTATTCGGGGCCAACGTCCTGACTTTC. This sequence encodes CASSLFGANVLTF.

The chain joins TRBV5-1 to TRBJ2-3, with D perhaps TRBD1 or TRBD2 (5 bases each). Trimming took 6 bases from V and 5 from J, leaving 16 bases between them. The germline gives CDR1 SGHRS, CDR2 YFSETQ. The CDR3 contains 14 residues. The CDR3 loop reads CASKSGGSLDTQYF. The CDR3 DNA follows: TGCGCCAGCAAATCTGGGGGTTCCCTAGATACGCAGTATTTT.

A few counts support this clonotype. This chain links TRBV5-5 with TRBJ2-7; 8 positions agree with TRBD1. CDR3 size: 15 residues. J lost 3 bases, V lost 1 base, and 6 bases had no gene match. The germline V gene has CDR1 SGHKS and CDR2 YYEKEE (reference sequence). The CDR3 here is CASSLRQGIGYEQYF. The CDR3 nucleotides are TGTGCCAGCAGCTTGAGACAGGGGATCGGCTACGAGCAGTACTTC.

The V gene is TRBV7-2, the J gene TRBJ2-3; 7 bases map to TRBD2. V was clipped by 6 bases and J by 3 bases; unmatched bases: 9. The CDR3 runs 15 residues. Germline V gene sequence: CDR1 SGHTA, CDR2 FQGNSA. CDR3 nucleotide sequence: TGTGCCAGCAGGACTATGGGAGGGCCTACAGATACGCAGTATTTT. Encoded protein: CASRTMGGPTDTQYF.

The chain carries TRBV5-1 and TRBJ2-2, with TRBD1 matching over 8 bases. This CDR3 has 13 residues. CDR1 is SGHRS and CDR2 is YFSETQ in the germline V gene. The ends lost 2 bases at V and 9 bases at J; junction bases unmatched: 3. The CDR3: CASSFQGARELFF. The CDR3 DNA sequence: TGCGCCAGCAGCTTTCAGGGGGCCCGGGAGCTGTTTTTT.

This clonotype was seen more than once but under ten times. This chain links TRBV9 with TRBJ2-1; 13 nucleotides agree with TRBD2. The J segment lost 8 bases and the V segment lost 3 bases, leaving 8 bases of the junction unmatched. The CDR3 is made up of 16 amino acids. The germline V gene has CDR1 SGDLS and CDR2 YYNGEE. Here the CDR3 reads CASSERGLAGPDEQFF. In nucleotides, the CDR3 is TGTGCCAGCAGCGAGAGGGGACTAGCGGGACCCGATGAGCAGTTCTTC.

This clonotype was found many times. The rearrangement links TRBV5-1 to TRBJ2-3, with 8 bases aligning to TRBD2. V trimming: 5 bases; J trimming: 4 bases; junction bases outside the gene matches: 6. Germline CDR1 SGHRS, CDR2 YFSETQ. The length of the CDR3 is 14 residues. Written as DNA, the CDR3 is TGCGCCAGCAGGGGACTACTAGCGGCAGATACGCAGTATTTT. Translated, it gives CASRGLLAADTQYF.

The rearrangement joins TRBV20-1 to TRBJ2-7, with D unresolved. Per germline, CDR1 DFQATT and CDR2 SNEGSKA (reference sequence). This CDR3 region has 12 residues. V was pared by 6 bases and J by 5 bases, with 14 bases between. CDR3 DNA: TGCAGTGCAGGACCTCAAGGTCACGAGCAGTACTTC. It encodes CSAGPQGHEQYF.

The CDR3 DNA follows: TGTGCCAGCAGTTACGGAGGGGAAATTGCGCAGTATTTT. This encodes CASSYGGEIAQYF. The rearrangement uses TRBV6-5 and TRBJ2-3, with D perhaps TRBD2 (6 bases). Germline loops: CDR1 MNHEY, CDR2 SVGAGI. There are 13 residues in the CDR3. The V end lost 2 bases, the J end lost 10 bases, and 13 bases lay between the germline ends.